A selection of T cell receptor beta chains follows, all from one sample in a study of vaccination effects on CD4 cells after COVID-19. TCRdb's table, derived via immunoSEQ multiplex PCR, lists solely in-frame clones and lacks some. This sample yields about 24,000 clones, of which 70% to 80% are seen a single time; roughly 17% belongs to the top ten. Their specific antigens are unknown. This material consisted of CD4+ T cells from PBMCs cultured with SARS-CoV-2 spike peptides, taken before COVID-19 vaccination. The source is a human donor who had a prior SARS-CoV-2 infection. CDR3s include the opening cysteine and the closing phenylalanine or tryptophan. The D gene is left open where the match is weak. A clone size is listed for some rows: how often the clone was seen (once, few, many), or a class if it is expanded.

D,size,V,J,DNA,CDR3
-,few,TRBV2,TRBJ1-2,TGTGCCAGCAGTGAGAGGGGACCTCCCTATGGCTACACCTTC,CASSERGPPYGYTF
-,-,TRBV2,TRBJ1-4,TGTGCCAGCAGTGAAGGGGTCAGGGGAGGCGAAAAACTGTTTTTT,CASSEGVRGGEKLFF
TRBD2,-,TRBV5-1,TRBJ2-7,TGCGCCAGCAGCCCGATGGGGGGGTCCTACGAGCAGTACTTC,CASSPMGGSYEQYF
-,-,TRBV21-1,TRBJ1-1,TGTGCCAGCAGCAAAGTGGCAGGGGGTCTTGGTACTGAAGCTTTCTTT,CASSKVAGGLGTEAFF
TRBD2,-,TRBV4-3,TRBJ2-3,TGCGCCAGCAGCCAAGATCCTGTAGGGAGGGCCAACACAGATACGCAGTATTTT,CASSQDPVGRANTDTQYF
-,-,TRBV18,TRBJ2-5,TGTGCCAGCTCACCACGCCAGGCAGAACAAGAGACCCAGTACTTC,CASSPRQAEQETQYF
TRBD2,-,TRBV7-8,TRBJ2-1,TGTGCCAGCAGCCTTAGACTAGCGGGAAACGATGAGCAGTTCTTC,CASSLRLAGNDEQFF
-,-,TRBV5-1,TRBJ1-3,TGCGCCAGCAGCTTTTCCGGGACGAATTCTGGAAACACCATATATTTT,CASSFSGTNSGNTIYF
-,-,TRBV3-1/TRBV3-2,TRBJ2-3,TGTGCCAGCAGCCAAGAGTTGGCGGACCGCACAGATACGCAGTATTTT,CASSQELADRTDTQYF
-,-,TRBV30,TRBJ1-2,TGTGCCTGGAGTGTGTTCGGGCCTAACTATGGCTACACCTTC,CAWSVFGPNYGYTF
TRBD1,once,TRBV5-6,TRBJ2-5,TGTGCCAGCAGCTTGGGTTGGGGGACAGTTCGCTGGGAGACCCAGTACTTC,CASSLGWGTVRWETQYF
-,-,TRBV5-8,TRBJ2-3,TGTGCCAGCAGCTTTCCAGGGGGCACAGATACGCAGTATTTT,CASSFPGGTDTQYF
-,-,TRBV9,TRBJ2-3,TGTGCCAGCAGCGTCGGTCAGACAGATACGCAGTATTTT,CASSVGQTDTQYF
-,-,TRBV6-6,TRBJ1-4,TGTGCCAGCAGTCCCGCCCACCAGGATGCAACTAATGAAAAACTGTTTTTT,CASSPAHQDATNEKLFF
TRBD1,few,TRBV18,TRBJ2-1,TGTGCCAGCCAGGGGGCAGGAGGGGTAAATGAGCAGTTCTTC,CASQGAGGVNEQFF
-,-,TRBV19,TRBJ2-7,TGTGCCAGTAGTGTGCAACAAGGGGGGTCCTACGAGCAGTACTTC,CASSVQQGGSYEQYF
TRBD2,-,TRBV6-1,TRBJ2-1,TGTGCCAGCAGTGGGGGACTAGCGGGGACATACAATGAGCAGTTCTTC,CASSGGLAGTYNEQFF
TRBD1,-,TRBV7-9,TRBJ1-3,TGTGCCAGCAGTCGACAGGGTGTTGGAAACACCATATATTTT,CASSRQGVGNTIYF
-,few,TRBV5-1,TRBJ2-2,TGCGCCAGCAGCTCCCGCGCGATGGCCCCCACCGGGGAGCTGTTTTTT,CASSSRAMAPTGELFF
-,-,TRBV6-6,TRBJ2-6,TGTGCCAGCAGTTCGTCAGGGGCTGGGGCCAACGTCCTGACTTTC,CASSSSGAGANVLTF
TRBD1,-,TRBV28,TRBJ2-5,TGTGCCAGCAGTAACAGGGGGGTCCAAGAGACCCAGTACTTC,CASSNRGVQETQYF